Listed here are 18 T cell receptor beta chains from one sample, sequenced in a study of blood T cell repertoires in COVID-19. Generated by immunoSEQ multiplex PCR, the TCRdb table keeps only in-frame clones and is missing some. In the table there are some 340,000 clones, 85% of which are singletons. Source material: peripheral blood. These receptors originate from a woman in her late teens or twenties with acute or convalescent COVID-19.

Comments on this clone: The same CDR3 is also encoded by other DNA sequences in this sample. The J gene is TRBJ1-3, the V gene TRBV24-1, with TRBD1 as a possible D gene (5 bases). Germline V gene data show CDR1 as KGHDR and CDR2 as SFDVKD. The CDR3 is made up of 14 amino acids. V lost 3 bases, J lost 4 bases, and 9 bases lay in between. The chain's CDR3 is CATSDPDRGNTIYF. In DNA, the CDR3 is TGTGCCACCAGTGATCCCGACAGAGGAAACACCATATATTTT.

J is TRBJ2-7 and V is TRBV27, with 7 bases fitting TRBD1. The germline V gene has CDR1 MNHEY and CDR2 SMNVEV (reference sequence). The CDR3 extends over 14 amino acids. V shed 6 bases and J 7 bases; nucleotides not matched to a gene: 12. Written as DNA, the CDR3 is TGTGCCAGCAGGGGAACAGGGGCGCAGGGTGAGCAGTACTTC. Translating it yields CASRGTGAQGEQYF.

V is TRBV27 and J is TRBJ1-1; D gene uncertain. This CDR3 has 14 residues. Trimming pared 0 bases from V and 5 bases from J, leaving 10 bases between. The germline V gene encodes CDR1 MNHEY and CDR2 SMNVEV (reference sequence). CDR3 in amino acids: CASSLSAAGTEAFF. The CDR3, as DNA: TGTGCCAGCAGTTTATCCGCGGCGGGGACTGAAGCTTTCTTT.

This rearrangement joins TRBV5-6 to TRBJ1-1, with TRBD1 as a possible D gene (6 bases). CDR1 and CDR2 (germline): SGHDT, YYEEEE. The CDR3 runs 14 residues. V gave up 1 base and J gave up 1 base, with 8 bases separating them. The CDR3 coding sequence is TGTGCCAGCAGCTTGCCCAGGGGGAACACTGAAGCTTTCTTT. Translated: CASSLPRGNTEAFF.

CDR3 DNA: TGTGCCAGCAGCGGACGGACAGAAGCAATCAATCAGCCCCAGCATTTT. Translated: CASSGRTEAINQPQHF. The rearrangement links TRBV5-6 to TRBJ1-5; D might be TRBD1 (6 bases). The CDR3 has 16 amino acids. Deletions cut 4 bases from V and 3 bases from J, with 17 bases between. In germline, CDR1 is SGHDT, CDR2 YYEEEE.

DNA of the CDR3: TGCGCCAGCAGCCAAAGACACCCAAGCTCCTATAATTCACCCCTCCACTTT. Translation gives CASSQRHPSSYNSPLHF. The chain couples TRBV4-1 to TRBJ1-6; the D is unclear. Deletions cut 2 bases from V and 0 bases from J, with 11 bases between. The CDR3 runs to 17 residues. The germline gives CDR1 MGHRA, CDR2 YSYEKL.

V and J are TRBV9 and TRBJ2-1; 9 bases agree with TRBD2. The V gene end was trimmed by 0 bases and the J gene end by 3 bases; junction bases not matched to a gene: 4. CDR3 length: 16 amino acids. Germline lookup yields CDR1 SGDLS and CDR2 YYNGEE. CDR3: CASSVGGSGGYNEQFF. The CDR3 bases are TGTGCCAGCAGCGTAGGGGGTAGCGGGGGCTACAATGAGCAGTTCTTC. Using reference TRBV9 and TRBJ2-1 for the parts outside the CDR3, the full variable domain is DSGVTQTPKHLITATGQRVTLRCSPRSGDLSVYWYQQSLDQGLQFLIQYYNGEERAKGNILERFSAQQFPDLHSELNLSSLELGDSALYFCASSVGGSGGYNEQFFGPGTRLTVL.

The genes are TRBV30 and TRBJ2-3; D uncertain. This CDR3 region has 12 residues. The germline CDR1 and CDR2 sequences are GTSNPN and SVGIG (reference sequence). Trimming stripped 2 bases from V and 5 bases from J, with 8 bases between. The DNA of the CDR3 is TGTGCCTGGAGTACCCAGCGAGATACGCAGTATTTT. It is translated as CAWSTQRDTQYF.

The J gene is TRBJ1-2, the V gene TRBV10-3; D may be TRBD1 (6 bases). The CDR3 totals 14 residues. Trimming pared 3 bases from V and 4 bases from J, leaving 12 bases between. Germline-derived CDR1 and CDR2 are ENHRY and SYGVKD. Written as DNA, the CDR3 is TGTGCCATCAGTGACAGGGACACCGGCTATGGCTACACCTTC. It specifies CAISDRDTGYGYTF.

The chain recombines TRBV7-9 with TRBJ1-2; 8 positions agree with TRBD1. The V gene end was trimmed by 2 bases and the J gene end by 3 bases; junction bases not matched to a gene: 5. Per germline, CDR1 SEHNR and CDR2 FQNEAQ (reference sequence). The CDR3 has 15 amino acids. The CDR3: CASSLLTGEYYGYTF. CDR3 sequence (DNA): TGTGCCAGCAGCTTATTGACAGGGGAATACTATGGCTACACCTTC.

The chain is built from TRBV6-5 and TRBJ2-7; TRBD2 matches at 7 bases. This CDR3 region has 15 residues. V shed 2 bases, J shed 4 bases, and the junction held 8 bases outside the gene matches. The germline CDR1 and CDR2 sequences are MNHEY and SVGAGI. CDR3 residues: CASSYQGGVGYEQYF. Here the CDR3 DNA reads TGTGCCAGCAGTTACCAGGGAGGGGTCGGGTACGAGCAGTACTTC.

The J gene is TRBJ2-3, the V gene TRBV28; maybe TRBD2 (5 bases). V gave up 10 bases and J gave up 1 base, with 9 bases separating them. The CDR3 has 12 amino acids. The germline gives CDR1 MDHEN, CDR2 SYDVKM. The CDR3 nucleotides read TGTGCCACGAGGGTGGGCACAGATACGCAGTATTTT. It yields the protein CATRVGTDTQYF.

The genes are TRBV2 and TRBJ1-2; D not resolved. Germline CDR1 is SNHLY and CDR2 is FYNNEI. CDR3 length: 13 amino acids. V shed 7 bases and J shed 0 bases, with 9 bases lying between them. In nucleotides, the CDR3 is TGTGCCAGCACCCCAGAAACTAACTATGGCTACACCTTC. Translated, it gives CASTPETNYGYTF.

The chain is built from TRBV12-3 or TRBV12-4 and TRBJ2-3; no definite D call. The CDR3 length is 12 residues. V lost 5 bases and J 0 bases, leaving 3 bases between the germline ends. CDR3 nucleotide sequence: TGTGCCAGCAGTGCGAGCACAGATACGCAGTATTTT. Amino acids: CASSASTDTQYF.

V is TRBV12-5 and J is TRBJ1-5, with a weak D call TRBD1 (6 bases). Germline CDR1 is LGHNT and CDR2 is FRNRAP. Between the trimmed V and J ends, which lost 0 bases and 5 bases, there was a span of 17 bases. This CDR3 spans 17 amino acids. The CDR3 region is CASGLVLGAREHQPQHF. The CDR3 DNA sequence: TGTGCTAGTGGTTTGGTACTGGGGGCCAGGGAGCATCAGCCCCAGCATTTT. The variable domain in full, with the rest retrieved from reference TRBV12-5 and TRBJ1-5, is DARVTQTPRHKVTEMGQEVTMRCQPILGHNTVFWYRQTMMQGLELLAYFRNRAPLDDSGMPKDRFSAEMPDATLATLKIQPSEPRDSAVYFCASGLVLGAREHQPQHFGDGTRLSIL.

V is TRBV7-9 and J is TRBJ2-5; TRBD2 matches 9 bases. Trimming at V came to 1 base and at J to 1 base, leaving 13 bases not matched to a gene. Per the germline V gene, CDR1 is SEHNR and CDR2 is FQNEAQ (reference sequence). This CDR3 is 19 amino acids long. The DNA of the CDR3 is TGTGCCAGCAGCTTAGTATCACTAGCGGGTCTATTAGGCCAAGAGACCCAGTACTTC. Amino acid sequence: CASSLVSLAGLLGQETQYF.

The chain combines TRBV2 with TRBJ1-2; 9 positions agree with TRBD1. V shed 5 bases, J shed 8 bases, and the junction held 9 bases outside the gene matches. The CDR3 sequence is 14 residues long. Germline lookup yields CDR1 SNHLY and CDR2 FYNNEI. CDR3 sequence reads: CASSKQGAREGYTF. CDR3 DNA sequence: TGTGCCAGCAGTAAACAGGGGGCGCGGGAGGGCTACACCTTC.

The chain links TRBV3-1 (or the pseudogene TRBV3-2) to TRBJ2-5; the match to TRBD2 covers 14 bases. The CDR3 is 17 amino acids. Germline V gene sequence: CDR1 LGHDT, CDR2 YNNKEL (reference sequence). With 2 bases clipped from V and 4 bases from J, the junction kept 6 bases outside the gene matches. CDR3 sequence reads: CASSQLRTSGGSETQYF. Here the CDR3 DNA reads TGTGCCAGCAGCCAACTAAGGACTAGCGGGGGGTCAGAGACCCAGTACTTC.